Given below is one T cell receptor beta chain in context. Antigen: not known. V shed 2 bases, J shed 2 bases, and the junction held 6 bases outside the gene matches. Germline V lookup: CDR1 SGHRS, CDR2 YFSETQ. CDR3 length equals 15 residues. cDNA prepared by RNA extraction and subsequent reverse transcription served as the template for sequencing. The table came from immunoSEQ multiplex PCR; TCRdb's copy has only in-frame clones and leaves some out. The sample records approximately 110,000 clones, roughly 50% being singletons. This sample stems from a study of CD8+ T cells in alopecia areata. Study context: Those treated were given oral tofacitinib at 5 to 10 mg twice daily.

Overall study findings and caveats: Persistence in scalp and blood during tofacitinib was observed for many expanded lesional clones.

Sample treatment: oral pan-JAK inhibitor, 5-10 mg twice daily. Specimens obtained from alopecia areata patients comprised lesional scalp punch biopsies and peripheral blood. This clonotype was sampled from a human donor with alopecia areata. Here the sequenced sample was CD8+ T cells sorted from blood, taken at week 24, from a patient treated with tofacitinib. V and J are TRBV5-1 and TRBJ2-7; 8 bases line up with TRBD1. Here the CDR3 reads CASSLRTGNPYEQYF. The CDR3 bases are TGCGCCAGCAGCTTAAGGACAGGGAATCCCTACGAGCAGTACTTC. Full variable domain (rest looked up from reference TRBV5-1 and TRBJ2-7): KAGVTQTPRYLIKTRGQQVTLSCSPISGHRSVSWYQQTPGQGLQFLFEYFSETQRNKGNFPGRFSGRQFSNSRSEMNVSTLELGDSALYLCASSLRTGNPYEQYFGPGTRLTVT.